Listed below are T cell receptor beta chains from one sample, sequenced in a study of blood T cell repertoires in COVID-19. Only in-frame clones appear in the TCRdb table, and some are missing; sequencing was by immunoSEQ multiplex PCR. The sample yields more than 300,000 clones, 90% to 95% seen once. The specimen was peripheral blood. These receptors all stem from a young woman who had recovered from COVID-19. CDR3s include the opening cysteine and the closing phenylalanine or tryptophan. Each record gives: J gene, D gene, clone size, V gene, CDR3 DNA, CDR3 protein. D genes are given only for firm matches. Only part of the rows carry a size: once, few, many, or a class if the clone is expanded.

j_gene: TRBJ1-1; d_gene: NA; abundance: NA; v_gene: TRBV19; CDR3nt: TGTGCCAGTACTGGGCACACTGAAGCTTTCTTT; CDR3aa: CASTGHTEAFF
j_gene: TRBJ2-1; d_gene: TRBD2; abundance: NA; v_gene: TRBV9; CDR3nt: TGTGCCAGCAGCCTTCGGACTAGCGTGGGTGTAGGTGAGCAGTTCTTC; CDR3aa: CASSLRTSVGVGEQFF
j_gene: TRBJ2-2; d_gene: TRBD1; abundance: NA; v_gene: TRBV19; CDR3nt: TGTGCCAGTAGCAAACATGGACAGGAGGACACCGGGGAGCTGTTTTTT; CDR3aa: CASSKHGQEDTGELFF
j_gene: TRBJ1-5; d_gene: NA; abundance: NA; v_gene: TRBV7-9; CDR3nt: TGTGCCAGCGGCGGGGGGGGCGGTCAGCCCCAGCATTTT; CDR3aa: CASGGGGGQPQHF
j_gene: TRBJ1-1; d_gene: NA; abundance: NA; v_gene: TRBV19; CDR3nt: TGTGCCAGTAGTATGGTAGCGAACACTGAAGCTTTCTTT; CDR3aa: CASSMVANTEAFF
j_gene: TRBJ1-2; d_gene: NA; abundance: NA; v_gene: TRBV7-9; CDR3nt: TGTGCCAGCAGCTTAGCCCCGGGAGCTAACTATGGCTACACCTTC; CDR3aa: CASSLAPGANYGYTF
j_gene: TRBJ1-2; d_gene: TRBD1; abundance: NA; v_gene: TRBV9; CDR3nt: TGTGCCAGCAGCGTGAATCCAAGACAGGGCCCCTACTATGGCTACACCTTC; CDR3aa: CASSVNPRQGPYYGYTF
j_gene: TRBJ2-1; d_gene: TRBD2; abundance: NA; v_gene: TRBV9; CDR3nt: TGTGCCAGCAGCGCCGGGACTAGCGGGTTCCAGGGCTACAATGAACAGTTCTTC; CDR3aa: CASSAGTSGFQGYNEQFF
j_gene: TRBJ1-5; d_gene: TRBD1; abundance: NA; v_gene: TRBV5-1; CDR3nt: TGCGCCAGCAGCTCCGGGACAGGCAACAATCAGCCCCAGCATTTT; CDR3aa: CASSSGTGNNQPQHF
j_gene: TRBJ2-2; d_gene: NA; abundance: NA; v_gene: TRBV11-3; CDR3nt: TGTGCCAGCAGCTTAGATTCAGGGAACACCGGGGAGCTGTTTTTT; CDR3aa: CASSLDSGNTGELFF
j_gene: TRBJ1-2; d_gene: NA; abundance: NA; v_gene: TRBV4-3; CDR3nt: TGCGCCAGCAGCCATCGGGGTACTGGCTACACCTTC; CDR3aa: CASSHRGTGYTF
j_gene: TRBJ1-1; d_gene: TRBD1; abundance: NA; v_gene: TRBV3-1/TRBV3-2; CDR3nt: TGTGCCAGCAGTCAAAGGGGCAGGGGGCCTGGCACTGAAGCTTTCTTT; CDR3aa: CASSQRGRGPGTEAFF
j_gene: TRBJ2-1; d_gene: TRBD2; abundance: NA; v_gene: TRBV12-5; CDR3nt: TGTGCTAGTGGTCCGGGACTAGCGGACCACAATGAGCAGTTCTTC; CDR3aa: CASGPGLADHNEQFF
j_gene: TRBJ2-1; d_gene: NA; abundance: once; v_gene: TRBV6-5; CDR3nt: TGTGCCAAGTCGCGGACAGTTGCGACTCCCAATGAGCAGTTCTTC; CDR3aa: CAKSRTVATPNEQFF
j_gene: TRBJ2-3; d_gene: TRBD2; abundance: NA; v_gene: TRBV24-1; CDR3nt: TGTGCCACCAGTGATTTCCAGATTAGCGGGCTAAGCACAGATACGCAGTATTTT; CDR3aa: CATSDFQISGLSTDTQYF
j_gene: TRBJ2-2; d_gene: NA; abundance: NA; v_gene: TRBV5-1; CDR3nt: TGCGCCAGCAGCTTGAGGGGGAGTGTCACCGGGGAGCTGTTTTTT; CDR3aa: CASSLRGSVTGELFF
j_gene: TRBJ1-3; d_gene: NA; abundance: NA; v_gene: TRBV2; CDR3nt: TGTGCCAGCAGTGAAGCGCGGGGGGCTGGAAACACCATATATTTT; CDR3aa: CASSEARGAGNTIYF
j_gene: TRBJ2-3; d_gene: TRBD2; abundance: once; v_gene: TRBV24-1; CDR3nt: TGTGCCACCAGTGATCCGACTAGCGGAAACACAGATACGCAGTATTTT; CDR3aa: CATSDPTSGNTDTQYF
j_gene: TRBJ1-5; d_gene: NA; abundance: once; v_gene: TRBV2; CDR3nt: TGTGCCAGCGGGTCAGAGACGGGTCAGCCCCAGCATTTT; CDR3aa: CASGSETGQPQHF
j_gene: TRBJ1-1; d_gene: TRBD1; abundance: NA; v_gene: TRBV28; CDR3nt: TGTGCCAGCAACGACAGGGGGCGCGGTGAAGCTTTCTTT; CDR3aa: CASNDRGRGEAFF
j_gene: TRBJ2-3; d_gene: TRBD2; abundance: NA; v_gene: TRBV24-1; CDR3nt: TGTGCCAGCGGGGGGGAGGGACCCTACAGCACAGATACGCAGTATTTT; CDR3aa: CASGGEGPYSTDTQYF
j_gene: TRBJ2-5; d_gene: NA; abundance: NA; v_gene: TRBV6-2/TRBV6-3; CDR3nt: TGTGCCAGCAGTTACTCGGGGGCGGAGACCCAGTACTTC; CDR3aa: CASSYSGAETQYF
j_gene: TRBJ1-1; d_gene: NA; abundance: NA; v_gene: TRBV29-1; CDR3nt: TGCAGCCTAGACCCGACCATGAACACTGAAGCTTTCTTT; CDR3aa: CSLDPTMNTEAFF